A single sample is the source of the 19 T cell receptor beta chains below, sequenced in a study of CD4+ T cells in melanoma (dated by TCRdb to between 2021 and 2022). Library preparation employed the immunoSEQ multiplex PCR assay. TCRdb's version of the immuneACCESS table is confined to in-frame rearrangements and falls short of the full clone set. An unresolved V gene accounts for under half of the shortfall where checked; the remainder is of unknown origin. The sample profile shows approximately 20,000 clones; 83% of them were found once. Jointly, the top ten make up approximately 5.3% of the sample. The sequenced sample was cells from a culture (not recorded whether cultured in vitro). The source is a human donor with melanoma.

DNA of the CDR3: TGTGCCAGCTCAGTAATAACAGGGTCCAAAAACATTCAGTACTTC. Protein product: CASSVITGSKNIQYF. The chain uses TRBV18 and TRBJ2-4, with a tentative D call TRBD1 (6 bases). The V end was cut by 5 bases, the J end by 2 bases, with 13 bases between. CDR1 and CDR2 (germline): KGHSH, LQKENI. CDR3 size: 15 residues.

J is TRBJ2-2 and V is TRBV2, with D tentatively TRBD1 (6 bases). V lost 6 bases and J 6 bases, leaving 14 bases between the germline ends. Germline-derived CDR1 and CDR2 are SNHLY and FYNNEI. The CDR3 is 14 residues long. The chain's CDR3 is CASRDWGQAGELFF. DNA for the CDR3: TGTGCCAGCAGAGACTGGGGGCAGGCCGGGGAGCTGTTTTTT.

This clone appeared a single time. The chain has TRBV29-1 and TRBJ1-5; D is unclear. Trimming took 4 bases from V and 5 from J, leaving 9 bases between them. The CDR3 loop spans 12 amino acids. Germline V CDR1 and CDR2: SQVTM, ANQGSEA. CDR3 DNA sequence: TGCAGCGTTGGGTCCGGCGATCAGCCCCAGCATTTT. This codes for CSVGSGDQPQHF. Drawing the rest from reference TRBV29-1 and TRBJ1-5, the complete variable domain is SAVISQKPSRDICQRGTSLTIQCQVDSQVTMMFWYRQQPGQSLTLIATANQGSEATYESGFVIDKFPISRPNLTFSTLTVSNMSPEDSSIYLCSVGSGDQPQHFGDGTRLSIL.

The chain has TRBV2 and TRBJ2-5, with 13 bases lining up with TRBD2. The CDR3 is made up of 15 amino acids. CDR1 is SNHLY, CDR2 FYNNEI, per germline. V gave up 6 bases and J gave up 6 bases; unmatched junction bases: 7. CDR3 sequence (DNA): TGTGCCAGCAGCAGACTAGCGGGGGGCGGACAGACCCAGTACTTC. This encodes CASSRLAGGGQTQYF. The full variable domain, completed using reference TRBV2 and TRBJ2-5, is EPEVTQTPSHQVTQMGQEVILRCVPISNHLYFYWYRQILGQKVEFLVSFYNNEISEKSEIFDDQFSVERPDGSNFTLKIRSTKLEDSAMYFCASSRLAGGGQTQYFGPGTRLLVL.

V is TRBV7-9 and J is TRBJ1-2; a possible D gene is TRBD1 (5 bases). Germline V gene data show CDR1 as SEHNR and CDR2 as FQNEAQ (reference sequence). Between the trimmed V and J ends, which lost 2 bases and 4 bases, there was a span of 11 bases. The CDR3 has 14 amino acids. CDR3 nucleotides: TGTGCCAGCAGCTTAACCACAGACAGCTATGGCTACACCTTC. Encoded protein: CASSLTTDSYGYTF.

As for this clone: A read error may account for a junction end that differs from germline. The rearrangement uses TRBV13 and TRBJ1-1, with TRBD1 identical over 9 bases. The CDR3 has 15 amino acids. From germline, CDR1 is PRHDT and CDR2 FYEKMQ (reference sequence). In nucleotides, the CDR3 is TGTGCCAGCAGCGTAGGGACAGGGAAACACACTGAAGCTTTCTTT. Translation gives CASSVGTGKHTEAFF.

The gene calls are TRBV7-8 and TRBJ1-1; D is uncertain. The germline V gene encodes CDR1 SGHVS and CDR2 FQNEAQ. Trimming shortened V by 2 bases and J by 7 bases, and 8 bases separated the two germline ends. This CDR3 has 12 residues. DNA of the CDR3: TGTGCCAGCAGCTTATCCCTTAGTGAAGCTTTCTTT. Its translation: CASSLSLSEAFF.

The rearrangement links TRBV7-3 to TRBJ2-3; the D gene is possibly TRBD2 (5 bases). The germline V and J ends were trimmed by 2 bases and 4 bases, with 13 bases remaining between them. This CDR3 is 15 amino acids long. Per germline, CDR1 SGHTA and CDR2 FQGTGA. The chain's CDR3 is CASSLAGNLADTQYF. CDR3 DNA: TGTGCCAGCAGCTTAGCGGGTAATCTTGCAGATACGCAGTATTTT. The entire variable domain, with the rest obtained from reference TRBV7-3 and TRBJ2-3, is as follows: GAGVSQTPSNKVTEKGKYVELRCDPISGHTALYWYRQSLGQGPEFLIYFQGTGAADDSGLPNDRFFAVRPEGSVSTLKIQRTERGDSAVYLCASSLAGNLADTQYFGPGTRLTVL.

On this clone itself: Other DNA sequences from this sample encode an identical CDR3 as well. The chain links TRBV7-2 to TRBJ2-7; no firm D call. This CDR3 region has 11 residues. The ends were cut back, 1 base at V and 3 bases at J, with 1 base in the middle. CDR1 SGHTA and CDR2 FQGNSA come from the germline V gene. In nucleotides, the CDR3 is TGTGCCAGCAGCTTAGTCTACGAGCAGTACTTC. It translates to CASSLVYEQYF.

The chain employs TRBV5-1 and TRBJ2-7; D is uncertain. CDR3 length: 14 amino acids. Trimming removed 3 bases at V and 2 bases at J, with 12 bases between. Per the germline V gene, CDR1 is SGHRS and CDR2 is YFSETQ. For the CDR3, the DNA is TGCGCCAGCAGCTCCCGGACCGACGCCTACGAGCAGTACTTC. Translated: CASSSRTDAYEQYF.

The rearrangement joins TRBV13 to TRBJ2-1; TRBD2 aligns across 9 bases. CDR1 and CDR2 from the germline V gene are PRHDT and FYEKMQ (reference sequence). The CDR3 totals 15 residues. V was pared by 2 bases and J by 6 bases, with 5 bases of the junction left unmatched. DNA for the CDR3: TGTGCCAGCAGCTTAAGGACTAGCGCCGCCAATGAGCAGTTCTTC. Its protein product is CASSLRTSAANEQFF.

The CDR3 region is CASRGNVPRELFF. In DNA, the CDR3 is TGTGCCAGCAGGGGGAACGTACCCCGGGAGCTGTTTTTT. The chain is built from TRBV2 and TRBJ2-2; D remains unclear. Germline V gene lookup returns CDR1 SNHLY and CDR2 FYNNEI. The CDR3 extends over 13 amino acids. With 6 bases removed from V and 9 bases from J, the gap between germline ends came to 14 bases.

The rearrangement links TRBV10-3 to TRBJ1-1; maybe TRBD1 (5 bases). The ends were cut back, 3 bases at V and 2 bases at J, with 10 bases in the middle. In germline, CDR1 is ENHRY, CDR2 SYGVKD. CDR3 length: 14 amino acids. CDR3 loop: CAISERGGNTEAFF. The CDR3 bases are TGTGCCATCAGTGAACGGGGCGGCAACACTGAAGCTTTCTTT.

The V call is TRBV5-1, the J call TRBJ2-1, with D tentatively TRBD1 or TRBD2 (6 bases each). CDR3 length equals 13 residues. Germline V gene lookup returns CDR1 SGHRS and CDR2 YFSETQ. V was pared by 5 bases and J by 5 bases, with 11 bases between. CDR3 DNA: TGCGCCAGCAGGGAGGGGGGAAACAATGAGCAGTTCTTC. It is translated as CASREGGNNEQFF.

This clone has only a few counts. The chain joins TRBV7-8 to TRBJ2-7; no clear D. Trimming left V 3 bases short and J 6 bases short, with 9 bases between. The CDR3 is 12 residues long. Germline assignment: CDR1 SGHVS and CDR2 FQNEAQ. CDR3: CASSFFGGEQYF. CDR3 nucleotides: TGTGCCAGCAGCTTTTTCGGCGGCGAGCAGTACTTC.

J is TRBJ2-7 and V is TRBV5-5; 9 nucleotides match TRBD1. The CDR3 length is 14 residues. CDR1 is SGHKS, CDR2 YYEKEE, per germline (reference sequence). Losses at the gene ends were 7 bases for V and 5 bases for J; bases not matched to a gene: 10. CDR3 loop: CASGTGGARHEQYF. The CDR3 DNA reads TGTGCCAGCGGAACAGGGGGCGCTCGGCACGAGCAGTACTTC. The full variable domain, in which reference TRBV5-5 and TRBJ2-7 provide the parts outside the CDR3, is DAGVTQSPTHLIKTRGQQVTLRCSPISGHKSVSWYQQVLGQGPQFIFQYYEKEERGRGNFPDRFSARQFPNYSSELNVNALLLGDSALYLCASGTGGARHEQYFGPGTRLTVT.

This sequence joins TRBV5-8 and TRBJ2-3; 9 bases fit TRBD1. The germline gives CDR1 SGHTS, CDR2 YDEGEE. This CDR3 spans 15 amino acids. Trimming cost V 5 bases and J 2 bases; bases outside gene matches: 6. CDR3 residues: CASRRRDRDTDTQYF. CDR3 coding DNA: TGTGCCAGCAGGCGACGGGACAGGGACACAGATACGCAGTATTTT.

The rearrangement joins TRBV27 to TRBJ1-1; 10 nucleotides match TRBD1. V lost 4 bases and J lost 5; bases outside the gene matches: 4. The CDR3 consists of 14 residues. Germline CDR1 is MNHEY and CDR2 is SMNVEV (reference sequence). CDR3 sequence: CASSWRDRGTEAFF. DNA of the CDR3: TGTGCCAGCAGTTGGCGGGACAGGGGTACTGAAGCTTTCTTT.

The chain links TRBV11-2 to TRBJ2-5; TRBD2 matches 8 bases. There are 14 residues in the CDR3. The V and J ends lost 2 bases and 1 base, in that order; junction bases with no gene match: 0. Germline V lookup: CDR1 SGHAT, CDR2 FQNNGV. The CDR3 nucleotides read TGTGCCAGCAGCTTACTAGCGGGCCAAGAGACCCAGTACTTC. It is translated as CASSLLAGQETQYF.